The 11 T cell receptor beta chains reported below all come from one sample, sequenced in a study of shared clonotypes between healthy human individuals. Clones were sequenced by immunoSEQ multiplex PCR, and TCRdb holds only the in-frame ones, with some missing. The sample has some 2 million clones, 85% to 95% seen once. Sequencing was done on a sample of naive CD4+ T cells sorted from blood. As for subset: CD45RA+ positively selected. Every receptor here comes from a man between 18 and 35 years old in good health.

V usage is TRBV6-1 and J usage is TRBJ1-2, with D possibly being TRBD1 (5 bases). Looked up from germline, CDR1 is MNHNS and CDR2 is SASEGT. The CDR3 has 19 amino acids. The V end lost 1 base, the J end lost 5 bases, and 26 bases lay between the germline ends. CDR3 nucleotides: TGTGCCAGCAGTGAAGTACGGTCGGCAGGGAAACTCTACGAGTATGGCTACACCTTC. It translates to CASSEVRSAGKLYEYGYTF.

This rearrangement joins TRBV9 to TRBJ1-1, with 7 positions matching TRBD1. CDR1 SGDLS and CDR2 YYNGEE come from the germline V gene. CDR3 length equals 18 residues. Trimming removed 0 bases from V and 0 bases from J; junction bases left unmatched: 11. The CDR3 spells CASSVDPGQRGLNTEAFF. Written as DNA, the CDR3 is TGTGCCAGCAGCGTAGATCCAGGGCAGAGGGGGCTGAACACTGAAGCTTTCTTT.

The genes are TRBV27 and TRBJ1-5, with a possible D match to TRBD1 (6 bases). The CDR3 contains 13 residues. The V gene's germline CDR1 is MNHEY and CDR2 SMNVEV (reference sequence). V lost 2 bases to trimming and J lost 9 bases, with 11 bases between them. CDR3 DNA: TGTGCCAGCAGTTTACGGAGGGGGGGGCCCCAGCATTTT. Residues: CASSLRRGGPQHF.

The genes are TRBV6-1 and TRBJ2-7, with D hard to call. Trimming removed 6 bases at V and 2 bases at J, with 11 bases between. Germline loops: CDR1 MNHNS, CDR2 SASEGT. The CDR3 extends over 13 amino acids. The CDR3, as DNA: TGTGCCAGCAGGCAAACACCTACCTACGAGCAGTACTTC. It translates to CASRQTPTYEQYF.

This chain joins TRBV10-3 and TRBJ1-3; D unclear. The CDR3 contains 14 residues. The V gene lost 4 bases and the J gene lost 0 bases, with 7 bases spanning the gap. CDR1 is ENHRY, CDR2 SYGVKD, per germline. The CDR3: CAISASVSGNTIYF. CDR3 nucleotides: TGTGCCATCAGTGCATCGGTCTCTGGAAACACCATATATTTT.

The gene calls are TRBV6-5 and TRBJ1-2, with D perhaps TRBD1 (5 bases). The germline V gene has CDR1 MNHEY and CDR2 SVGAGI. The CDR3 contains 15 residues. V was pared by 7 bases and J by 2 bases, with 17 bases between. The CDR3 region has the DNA TGTGCCAGCAACCGTAAGGGACGGACAAACTATGGCTACACCTTC. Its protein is CASNRKGRTNYGYTF.

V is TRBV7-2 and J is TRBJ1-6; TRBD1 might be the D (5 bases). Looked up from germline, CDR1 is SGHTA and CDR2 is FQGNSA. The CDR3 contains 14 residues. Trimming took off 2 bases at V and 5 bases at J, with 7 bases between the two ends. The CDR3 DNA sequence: TGTGCCAGCAGCTTACAGGGTAATAATTCACCCCTCCACTTT. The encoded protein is CASSLQGNNSPLHF.

DNA of the CDR3: TGTGCCAGCACCCCCGGGACTTCGAACACCGGGGAGCTGTTTTTT. This translates into CASTPGTSNTGELFF. V and J are TRBV5-4 and TRBJ2-2; weak D call: TRBD2 (6 bases). V was trimmed by 6 bases and J by 0 bases, leaving 12 bases between them. The CDR3 is 15 residues long. Germline CDR1 reads SGHNT; CDR2 reads YYREEE (reference sequence).

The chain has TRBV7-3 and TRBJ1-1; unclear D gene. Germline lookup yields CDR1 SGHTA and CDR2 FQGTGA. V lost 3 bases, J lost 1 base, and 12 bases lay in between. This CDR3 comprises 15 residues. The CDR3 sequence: CASSFSVGGNTEAFF. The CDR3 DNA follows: TGTGCCAGCAGCTTCTCGGTAGGTGGGAACACTGAAGCTTTCTTT.

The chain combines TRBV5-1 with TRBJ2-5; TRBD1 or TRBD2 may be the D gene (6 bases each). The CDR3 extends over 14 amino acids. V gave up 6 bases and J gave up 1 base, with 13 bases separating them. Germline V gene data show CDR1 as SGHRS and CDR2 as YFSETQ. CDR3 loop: CASKGQRAQETQYF. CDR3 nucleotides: TGCGCCAGCAAAGGACAGCGGGCCCAAGAGACCCAGTACTTC.

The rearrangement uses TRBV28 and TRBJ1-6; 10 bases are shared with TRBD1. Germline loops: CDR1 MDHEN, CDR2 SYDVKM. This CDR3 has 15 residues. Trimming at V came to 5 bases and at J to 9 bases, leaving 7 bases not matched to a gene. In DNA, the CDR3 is TGTGCCAGCAGTCGCCAGGGACAGGGGACTTCACCCCTCCACTTT. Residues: CASSRQGQGTSPLHF.